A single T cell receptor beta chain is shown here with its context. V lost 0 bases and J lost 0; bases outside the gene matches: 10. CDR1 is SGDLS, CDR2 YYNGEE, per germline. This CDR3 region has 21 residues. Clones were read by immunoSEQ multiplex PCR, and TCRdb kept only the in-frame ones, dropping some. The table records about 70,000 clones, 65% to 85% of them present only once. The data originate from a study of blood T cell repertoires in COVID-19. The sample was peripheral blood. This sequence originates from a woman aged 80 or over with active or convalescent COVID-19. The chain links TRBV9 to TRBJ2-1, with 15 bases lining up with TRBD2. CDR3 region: CASSVEGLAGGTASSYNEQFF. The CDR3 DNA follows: TGTGCCAGCAGCGTAGAGGGACTAGCGGGGGGTACCGCGAGCTCCTACAATGAGCAGTTCTTC.